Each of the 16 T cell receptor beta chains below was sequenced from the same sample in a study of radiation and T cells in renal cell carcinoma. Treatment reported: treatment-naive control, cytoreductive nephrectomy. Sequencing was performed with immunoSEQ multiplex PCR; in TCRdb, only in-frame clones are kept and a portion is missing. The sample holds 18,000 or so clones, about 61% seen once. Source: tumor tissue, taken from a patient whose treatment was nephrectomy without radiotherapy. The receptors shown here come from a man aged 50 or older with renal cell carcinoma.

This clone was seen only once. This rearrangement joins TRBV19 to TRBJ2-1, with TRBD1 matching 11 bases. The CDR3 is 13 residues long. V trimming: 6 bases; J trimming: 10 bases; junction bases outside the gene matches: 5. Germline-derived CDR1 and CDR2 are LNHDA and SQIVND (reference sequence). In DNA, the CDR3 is TGTGCCAGTAGACTTGGACAGGGGGCCGAGCAGTTCTTC. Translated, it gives CASRLGQGAEQFF. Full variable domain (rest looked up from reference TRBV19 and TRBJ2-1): DGGITQSPKYLFRKEGQNVTLSCEQNLNHDAMYWYRQDPGQGLRLIYYSQIVNDFQKGDIAEGYSVSREKKESFPLTVTSAQKNPTAFYLCASRLGQGAEQFFGPGTRLTVL.

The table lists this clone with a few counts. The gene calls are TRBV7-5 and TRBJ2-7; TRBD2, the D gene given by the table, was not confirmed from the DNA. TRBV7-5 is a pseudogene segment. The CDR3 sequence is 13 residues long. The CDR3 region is CARSRVYPYEQYF. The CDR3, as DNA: TGTGCCAGAAGTCGAGTCTATCCCTACGAGCAGTACTTC.

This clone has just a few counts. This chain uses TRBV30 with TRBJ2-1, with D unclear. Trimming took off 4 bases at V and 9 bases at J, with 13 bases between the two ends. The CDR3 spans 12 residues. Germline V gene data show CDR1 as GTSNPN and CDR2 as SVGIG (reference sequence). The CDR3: CAWKAPWGEQFF. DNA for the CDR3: TGTGCCTGGAAGGCCCCTTGGGGTGAGCAGTTCTTC.

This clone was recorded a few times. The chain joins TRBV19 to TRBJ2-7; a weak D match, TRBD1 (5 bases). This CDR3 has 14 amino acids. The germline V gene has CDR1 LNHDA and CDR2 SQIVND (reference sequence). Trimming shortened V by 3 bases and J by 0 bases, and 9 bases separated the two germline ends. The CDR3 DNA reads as TGTGCCAGTAGTATTTGGCAGGGCTCCTACGAGCAGTACTTC. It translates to CASSIWQGSYEQYF.

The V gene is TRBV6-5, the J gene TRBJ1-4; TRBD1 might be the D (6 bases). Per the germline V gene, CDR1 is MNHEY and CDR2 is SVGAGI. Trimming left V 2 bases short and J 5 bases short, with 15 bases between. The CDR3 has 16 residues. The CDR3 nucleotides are TGTGCCAGCAGTTACCGTTTCGGGGGGCTGAATGAAAAACTGTTTTTT. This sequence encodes CASSYRFGGLNEKLFF.

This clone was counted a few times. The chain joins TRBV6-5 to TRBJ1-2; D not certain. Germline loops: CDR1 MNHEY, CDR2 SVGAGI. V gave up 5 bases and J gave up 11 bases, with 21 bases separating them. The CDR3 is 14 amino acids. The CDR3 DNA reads TGTGCCAGCAGTCCATTATCGGGAACCAGACGGTACACCTTC. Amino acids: CASSPLSGTRRYTF.

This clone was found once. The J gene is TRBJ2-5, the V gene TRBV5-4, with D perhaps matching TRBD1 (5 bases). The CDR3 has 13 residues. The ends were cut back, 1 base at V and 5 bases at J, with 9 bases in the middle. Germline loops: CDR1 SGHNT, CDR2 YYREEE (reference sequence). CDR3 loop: CASSLPGKETQYF. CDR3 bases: TGTGCCAGCAGCTTGCCAGGGAAGGAGACCCAGTACTTC. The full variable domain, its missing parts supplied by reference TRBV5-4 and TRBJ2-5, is ETGVTQSPTHLIKTRGQQVTLRCSSQSGHNTVSWYQQALGQGPQFIFQYYREEENGRGNFPPRFSGLQFPNYSSELNVNALELDDSALYLCASSLPGKETQYFGPGTRLLVL.

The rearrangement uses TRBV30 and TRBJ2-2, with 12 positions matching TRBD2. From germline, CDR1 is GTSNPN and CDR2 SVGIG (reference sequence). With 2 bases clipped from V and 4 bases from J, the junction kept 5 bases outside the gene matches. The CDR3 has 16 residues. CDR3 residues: CAWSPRLAGVTGELFF. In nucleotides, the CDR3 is TGTGCCTGGAGTCCACGACTAGCGGGAGTCACCGGGGAGCTGTTTTTT.

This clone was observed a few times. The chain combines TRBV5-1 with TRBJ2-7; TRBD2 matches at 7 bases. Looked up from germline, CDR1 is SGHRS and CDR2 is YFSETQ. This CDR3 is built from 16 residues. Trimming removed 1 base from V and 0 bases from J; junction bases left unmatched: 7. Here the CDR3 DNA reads TGCGCCAGCAGCTTGTTGACTAGCCGTAACTCCTACGAGCAGTACTTC. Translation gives CASSLLTSRNSYEQYF.

The CDR3 loop is CASSESLANYGYTF. The DNA for the CDR3 is TGTGCCAGCAGTGAAAGCCTCGCTAACTATGGCTACACCTTC. The chain carries TRBV6-1 and TRBJ1-2; no definite D call. CDR3 length: 14 amino acids. V was pared by 2 bases and J by 0 bases, with 7 bases between. The germline CDR1 and CDR2 sequences are MNHNS and SASEGT.

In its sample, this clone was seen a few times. CDR3 in DNA: TGTGCCAGCAGTTCCGGACAGGGAGGCGCTTTCTTT. Translation: CASSSGQGGAFF. The chain carries TRBV28 and TRBJ1-1; 8 bases agree with TRBD1. The CDR3 is 12 amino acids. V shed 4 bases and J 11 bases; nucleotides not matched to a gene: 6. Germline CDR1 and CDR2: MDHEN and SYDVKM.

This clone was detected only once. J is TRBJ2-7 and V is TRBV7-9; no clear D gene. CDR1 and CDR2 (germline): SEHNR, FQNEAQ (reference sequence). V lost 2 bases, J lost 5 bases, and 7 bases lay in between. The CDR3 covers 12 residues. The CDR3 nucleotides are TGTGCCAGCAGCTTACCTGGGAACGAGCAGTACTTC. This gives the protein CASSLPGNEQYF.

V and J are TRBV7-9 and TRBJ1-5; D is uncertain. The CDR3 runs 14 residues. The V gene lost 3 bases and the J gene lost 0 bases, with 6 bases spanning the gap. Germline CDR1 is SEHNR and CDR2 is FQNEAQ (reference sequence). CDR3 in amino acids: CASSLDLSNQPQHF. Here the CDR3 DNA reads TGTGCCAGCAGCTTGGACCTTAGCAATCAGCCCCAGCATTTT. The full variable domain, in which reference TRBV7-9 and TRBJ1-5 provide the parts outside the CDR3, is DTGVSQNPRHKITKRGQNVTFRCDPISEHNRLYWYRQTLGQGPEFLTYFQNEAQLEKSRLLSDRFSAERPKGSFSTLEIQRTEQGDSAMYLCASSLDLSNQPQHFGDGTRLSIL.

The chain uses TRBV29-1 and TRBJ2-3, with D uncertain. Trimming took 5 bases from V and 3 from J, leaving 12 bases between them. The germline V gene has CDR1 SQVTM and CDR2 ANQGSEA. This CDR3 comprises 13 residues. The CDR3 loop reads CSVKGRSTDTQYF. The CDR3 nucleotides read TGCAGCGTTAAGGGAAGATCAACAGATACGCAGTATTTT.

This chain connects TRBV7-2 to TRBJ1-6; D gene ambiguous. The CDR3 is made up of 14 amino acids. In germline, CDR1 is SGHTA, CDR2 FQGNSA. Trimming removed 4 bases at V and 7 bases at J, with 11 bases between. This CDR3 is CASSSVPGNSPLHF. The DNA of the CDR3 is TGTGCCAGCAGCTCAGTCCCCGGAAATTCACCCCTCCACTTT.

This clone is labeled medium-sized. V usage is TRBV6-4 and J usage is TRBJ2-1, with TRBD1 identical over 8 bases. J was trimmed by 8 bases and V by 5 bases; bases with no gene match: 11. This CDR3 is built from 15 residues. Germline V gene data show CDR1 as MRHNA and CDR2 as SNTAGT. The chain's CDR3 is CASSLDRGRVDEQFF. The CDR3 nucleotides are TGTGCCAGCAGTCTCGACAGGGGTAGAGTGGATGAGCAGTTCTTC.